The 30 T cell receptor beta chains presented below share a single source sample, sequenced in a study of T-cell reconstitution after alpha-beta-depleted transplantation in children. Using unique molecular identifiers, the investigators prepared the TCRbeta library. TCRdb recomputed calls from the PCR reads with MiXCR, one row per CDR3 protein. The sample gives 250,000 to 300,000 distinct CDR3 sequences, around a tenth of which show up once; roughly 7% is in the top ten. The starting material was PBMCs, obtained before TCRalphabeta/CD19-depleted stem cell transplant. Every receptor here comes from a boy less than two years old with acute myeloid leukemia, due to receive a stem cell transplant.

Notes on this clonotype: This may stem from a read error, because a much larger clone lies one nucleotide away. The chain employs TRBV6-1 and TRBJ2-1; possible D gene TRBD1, 6 bases. The CDR3 loop spans 16 amino acids. Germline V CDR1 and CDR2: MNHNS, SASEGT. CDR3 sequence reads: CASSTRTASSYNDQFF. DNA of the CDR3: TGTGCCAGCAGCACACGGACAGCTAGCTCCTACAATGACCAGTTCTTC.

V usage is TRBV28 and J usage is TRBJ1-1; the D is unclear. Germline CDR1 is MDHEN and CDR2 is SYDVKM. The CDR3 loop spans 14 amino acids. The ends were cut back, 2 bases at V and 3 bases at J, with 10 bases in the middle. CDR3 amino acids: CASSLMGKHTEAFF. DNA for the CDR3: TGTGCCAGCAGTTTAATGGGTAAGCACACTGAAGCTTTCTTT.

This clonotype has at least ten counts. This sequence joins TRBV18 and TRBJ1-2; 7 positions agree with TRBD1. The CDR3 totals 14 residues. V lost 2 bases to trimming and J lost 6 bases; unmatched junction nucleotides: 6. CDR1 is KGHSH, CDR2 LQKENI, per germline. The CDR3: CASSPKGQYNGYTF. The CDR3 DNA follows: TGTGCCAGCTCACCAAAGGGACAGTACAATGGCTACACCTTC. The full variable domain, in which reference TRBV18 and TRBJ1-2 provide the parts outside the CDR3, is NAGVMQNPRHLVRRRGQEARLRCSPMKGHSHVYWYRQLPEEGLKFMVYLQKENIIDESGMPKERFSAEFPKEGPSILRIQQVVRGDSAAYFCASSPKGQYNGYTFGSGTRLTVV.

This clonotype was detected ten times or more. This chain uses TRBV7-8 with TRBJ2-2; possible D gene TRBD1, 5 bases. The CDR3 is 14 amino acids. Trimming left V 5 bases short and J 2 bases short, with 9 bases between. Per germline, CDR1 SGHVS and CDR2 FQNEAQ. CDR3 in DNA: TGTGCCAGCAGCGTAGGGGCCAACACCGGGGAGCTGTTTTTT. Its protein product is CASSVGANTGELFF.

This clonotype was counted ten times or more. The chain joins TRBV6-5 to TRBJ1-2; possible D gene TRBD1, 5 bases. V dropped 8 bases and J dropped 3 bases, with 25 bases sitting between them. CDR1 is MNHEY and CDR2 is SVGAGI in the germline V gene. The CDR3 extends over 17 amino acids. CDR3 sequence reads: CASCLGLGTLLDYGYTF. The CDR3 DNA follows: TGTGCCAGCTGTCTGGGGCTCGGGACCCTCCTTGACTATGGCTACACCTTC.

The chain is built from TRBV5-1 and TRBJ1-2; 9 nucleotides match TRBD1. CDR1 SGHRS and CDR2 YFSETQ come from the germline V gene. The CDR3 extends over 13 amino acids. V lost 4 bases, J lost 8 bases, and 6 bases stayed unmatched. The chain's CDR3 is CASSHGTGTGYTF. The CDR3 coding sequence is TGCGCCAGCAGCCACGGGACAGGGACCGGCTACACCTTC.

This clonotype appeared many times. The chain carries TRBV5-1 and TRBJ1-1; 8 bases line up with TRBD1. CDR3 length equals 18 residues. J gave up 0 bases and V 2 bases, and 12 bases lay outside the gene matches. Per germline, CDR1 SGHRS and CDR2 YFSETQ. DNA of the CDR3: TGCGCCAGCAGCTTTTTTCGGACAGGGTGGGCGATGAACACTGAAGCTTTCTTT. Amino acid sequence: CASSFFRTGWAMNTEAFF.

V gene TRBV29-1 combines with J gene TRBJ2-3; tentative D call: TRBD1 (6 bases). Per germline, CDR1 SQVTM and CDR2 ANQGSEA. The V end lost 7 bases, the J end lost 2 bases, and 10 bases lay between the germline ends. The CDR3 length is 12 residues. Written as DNA, the CDR3 is TGCAGCGACTGGGACATCACAGATACGCAGTATTTT. This gives the protein CSDWDITDTQYF.

The sample holds many counts of this clonotype. The CDR3: CSAWTGGSNQPQHF. The DNA of the CDR3 is TGCAGTGCCTGGACAGGGGGCAGCAATCAGCCCCAGCATTTT. The V gene is TRBV20-1, the J gene TRBJ1-5; 11 positions agree with TRBD1. The V and J ends lost 6 bases and 1 base, in that order; junction bases with no gene match: 2. The CDR3 length is 14 residues. Per germline, CDR1 DFQATT and CDR2 SNEGSKA (reference sequence).

This clonotype was seen many times. The rearrangement uses TRBV20-1 and TRBJ2-3; D remains unclear. The CDR3 is made up of 11 amino acids. Germline CDR1 and CDR2: DFQATT and SNEGSKA (reference sequence). The V gene lost 6 bases and the J gene lost 2 bases, with 6 bases spanning the gap. CDR3 in DNA: TGCAGTGCCTTTTACACAGATACGCAGTATTTT. Residues: CSAFYTDTQYF.

Ten or more counts support this clonotype. The chain links TRBV20-1 to TRBJ2-2, with a tentative D call TRBD1 (5 bases). Germline values: CDR1 DFQATT, CDR2 SNEGSKA (reference sequence). Trimming shortened V by 0 bases and J by 5 bases, and 13 bases separated the two germline ends. The CDR3 is 15 residues long. The CDR3 region has the DNA TGCAGTGCTAGAGATCAACCAGGGCGGACCGGGGAGCTGTTTTTT. Its translation: CSARDQPGRTGELFF.

This clonotype was seen ten or more times. The chain carries TRBV15 and TRBJ2-7; 8 bases are a match to TRBD1. This CDR3 is built from 15 residues. V trimming: 5 bases; J trimming: 2 bases; junction bases outside the gene matches: 8. The germline V gene encodes CDR1 LNHNV and CDR2 YYDKDF (reference sequence). The CDR3 DNA sequence: TGTGCCACCAGCGTAGACAGGGGTACCCCCTACGAGCAGTACTTC. It is translated as CATSVDRGTPYEQYF.

This clonotype has at least ten counts. This chain links TRBV7-8 with TRBJ1-5; possibly TRBD1 for D (6 bases). CDR1 is SGHVS, CDR2 FQNEAQ, per germline. The CDR3 runs to 16 residues. Between the trimmed V and J ends, which lost 3 bases and 0 bases, there was a span of 12 bases. Here the CDR3 reads CASSLLQGNSNQPQHF. The CDR3 nucleotides are TGTGCCAGCAGCTTGTTACAGGGAAATAGCAATCAGCCCCAGCATTTT.

The V and J genes are TRBV20-1 and TRBJ2-1; 7 nucleotides line up with TRBD1. Trimming removed 6 bases from V and 8 bases from J; junction bases left unmatched: 4. Germline V gene sequence: CDR1 DFQATT, CDR2 SNEGSKA (reference sequence). The CDR3 loop spans 11 amino acids. CDR3 sequence reads: CSADTGDEQFF. As DNA, the CDR3 is TGCAGTGCGGATACAGGGGATGAGCAGTTCTTC.

Comments on this clonotype: A much bigger clone sits one base away, suggesting this may be a read error. The chain recombines TRBV7-9 with TRBJ2-1; D remains unclear. The CDR3 length is 12 residues. The germline V gene has CDR1 SEHNR and CDR2 FQNEAQ (reference sequence). CDR3 coding DNA: TGTGCCAGCAGCTTAGTTGACAATGAGCAGATCTTC. Translation gives CASSLVDNEQIF.

V usage is TRBV7-2 and J usage is TRBJ2-7, with TRBD1 matching over 9 bases. V lost 4 bases and J lost 3; bases outside the gene matches: 4. The CDR3 runs to 14 residues. The V gene's germline CDR1 is SGHTA and CDR2 FQGNSA. The CDR3 coding sequence is TGTGCCAGCAGCTCGCTGGGACAGGGCTACGAGCAGTACTTC. It specifies CASSSLGQGYEQYF.

This clonotype was seen many times. The chain is built from TRBV11-2 and TRBJ2-7, with 9 bases aligning to TRBD1. This CDR3 is 16 amino acids long. The V gene end was trimmed by 1 base and the J gene end by 3 bases; junction bases not matched to a gene: 7. Germline V gene sequence: CDR1 SGHAT, CDR2 FQNNGV. The CDR3 DNA is TGTGCCAGCAGCTTAGGTACGAGGGACAGGGTCTACGAGCAGTACTTC. It yields the protein CASSLGTRDRVYEQYF.

In its sample, this clonotype was seen a few times. The chain recombines TRBV3-1 with TRBJ2-7; 11 bases map to TRBD2. Trimming removed 2 bases from V and 9 bases from J; junction bases left unmatched: 3. The CDR3 runs to 13 residues. Germline CDR1 is LGHDT and CDR2 is YNNKEL (reference sequence). The CDR3 protein is CASSQTGTSGQYF. CDR3 nucleotides: TGTGCCAGCAGCCAAACCGGGACTAGCGGGCAGTACTTC.

This clonotype was detected ten times or more. The rearrangement links TRBV18 to TRBJ1-2, with D possibly TRBD1 on 6 matching bases. CDR3 length: 12 amino acids. V lost 5 bases and J 5 bases, leaving 9 bases between the germline ends. Germline CDR1 reads KGHSH; CDR2 reads LQKENI. This chain's CDR3 is CASSSQGYGYTF. Written as DNA, the CDR3 is TGTGCCAGCTCAAGTCAGGGGTATGGCTACACCTTC.

This clonotype was counted only a few times. The chain joins TRBV7-6 to TRBJ2-1; 10 nucleotides line up with TRBD1. The CDR3 consists of 22 residues. The germline CDR1 and CDR2 sequences are SGHVS and FNYEAQ. V shed 5 bases and J 4 bases; nucleotides not matched to a gene: 26. CDR3 DNA sequence: TGTGCCAGCAGCGGCGGTGGGACAGGGGAATTTTCCCGGTTACAATTTTACAATGAGCAGTTCTTC. It codes for CASSGGGTGEFSRLQFYNEQFF. Drawing the rest from reference TRBV7-6 and TRBJ2-1, the complete variable domain is GAGVSQSPRYKVTKRGQDVALRCDPISGHVSLYWYRQALGQGPEFLTYFNYEAQQDKSGLPNDRFSAERPEGSISTLTIQRTEQRDSAMYRCASSGGGTGEFSRLQFYNEQFFGPGTRLTVL.

This clonotype turned up a few times. The chain is built from TRBV23-1 and TRBJ2-3, with 9 bases fitting TRBD1. TRBV23-1 is an ORF for which the function is uncertain. CDR3 length: 17 residues. Trimming removed 8 bases from V and 2 bases from J; junction bases left unmatched: 14. The DNA of the CDR3 is TGCGCCAGCGGGACGCCAGGGACAGGGAGGCTCACAGATACGCAGTATTTT. Amino acid sequence: CASGTPGTGRLTDTQYF.

This clonotype has a count of ten or more. The gene calls are TRBV29-1 and TRBJ2-5; 11 positions match TRBD2. CDR1 and CDR2 from the germline V gene are SQVTM and ANQGSEA. V trimming: 5 bases; J trimming: 2 bases; junction bases outside the gene matches: 4. There are 14 residues in the CDR3. CDR3: CSVRRLAGQETQYF. CDR3 bases: TGCAGCGTTCGTCGACTAGCGGGGCAAGAGACCCAGTACTTC. The full variable domain, in which reference TRBV29-1 and TRBJ2-5 provide the parts outside the CDR3, is SAVISQKPSRDICQRGTSLTIQCQVDSQVTMMFWYRQQPGQSLTLIATANQGSEATYESGFVIDKFPISRPNLTFSTLTVSNMSPEDSSIYLCSVRRLAGQETQYFGPGTRLLVL.

The chain recombines TRBV18 with TRBJ1-5; the D is unclear. V dropped 3 bases and J dropped 4 bases, with 7 bases sitting between them. Germline V gene lookup returns CDR1 KGHSH and CDR2 LQKENI. This CDR3 region has 13 residues. The CDR3 sequence is CASSPLKNQPQHF. The CDR3 nucleotides read TGTGCCAGCTCACCGTTGAAAAATCAGCCCCAGCATTTT. Filled out from reference TRBV18 and TRBJ1-5, the complete variable domain reads NAGVMQNPRHLVRRRGQEARLRCSPMKGHSHVYWYRQLPEEGLKFMVYLQKENIIDESGMPKERFSAEFPKEGPSILRIQQVVRGDSAAYFCASSPLKNQPQHFGDGTRLSIL.

This clonotype was counted ten times or more. DNA for the CDR3: TGTGCCAGCAGTGAAGCGGTAGCGGGAAGCTCTCTCTACGAGCAGTACTTC. It specifies CASSEAVAGSSLYEQYF. The chain joins TRBV2 to TRBJ2-7; 8 bases line up with TRBD2. J gave up 3 bases and V 0 bases, and 10 bases lay outside the gene matches. The CDR3 extends over 17 amino acids. The germline V gene encodes CDR1 SNHLY and CDR2 FYNNEI.

This clonotype was observed many times. The chain has TRBV6-2 or TRBV6-3 and TRBJ2-1, with D unclear. Germline values: CDR1 MNHEY, CDR2 SVGEGT. The CDR3 runs to 13 residues. V gave up 6 bases and J gave up 6 bases, with 12 bases separating them. CDR3 protein: CASSRTASNEQFF. CDR3 nucleotides: TGTGCCAGCAGCCGCACCGCGTCCAATGAGCAGTTCTTC.

This clonotype was counted ten times or more. The V call is TRBV7-3, the J call TRBJ2-1, with 9 bases lining up with TRBD2. CDR3 length equals 17 residues. The germline V gene encodes CDR1 SGHTA and CDR2 FQGTGA. Losses at the gene ends were 4 bases for V and 3 bases for J; bases not matched to a gene: 10. DNA of the CDR3: TGTGCCAGCAGCTCAAAACAGGAGACTAGCGGCTACAATGAGCAGTTCTTC. Translating gives CASSSKQETSGYNEQFF. The whole variable domain, filled in from reference TRBV7-3 and TRBJ2-1, reads GAGVSQTPSNKVTEKGKYVELRCDPISGHTALYWYRQSLGQGPEFLIYFQGTGAADDSGLPNDRFFAVRPEGSVSTLKIQRTERGDSAVYLCASSSKQETSGYNEQFFGPGTRLTVL.

V and J are TRBV19 and TRBJ2-2; tentatively, D is TRBD1 (6 bases). Germline V gene sequence: CDR1 LNHDA, CDR2 SQIVND (reference sequence). The CDR3 runs to 14 residues. Trimming stripped 4 bases from V and 2 bases from J, with 8 bases between. For the CDR3, the DNA is TGTGCCAGTAGTACTGGGACAAACACCGGGGAGCTGTTTTTT. Translated: CASSTGTNTGELFF.

This clonotype was observed at least ten times. For the CDR3, the DNA is TGCAGCGCACGGGGGGACGGGGCAGGGAATGAGCAGTTCTTC. The encoded protein is CSARGDGAGNEQFF. The genes are TRBV29-1 and TRBJ2-1, with 7 bases that match TRBD2. Per the germline V gene, CDR1 is SQVTM and CDR2 is ANQGSEA. The CDR3 is made up of 14 amino acids. V dropped 7 bases and J dropped 7; count of bases not matched to a gene: 13.

This clonotype has at least ten counts. This rearrangement joins TRBV5-1 to TRBJ2-7; the match to TRBD1 covers 7 bases. V trimming: 4 bases; J trimming: 5 bases; junction bases outside the gene matches: 12. Per germline, CDR1 SGHRS and CDR2 YFSETQ. The CDR3 spans 15 residues. The DNA of the CDR3 is TGCGCCAGCAGCCAGATCCCGGACAGGAGTAACGAGCAGTACTTC. This gives the protein CASSQIPDRSNEQYF. Supplemented by reference TRBV5-1 and TRBJ2-7, the full variable domain reads KAGVTQTPRYLIKTRGQQVTLSCSPISGHRSVSWYQQTPGQGLQFLFEYFSETQRNKGNFPGRFSGRQFSNSRSEMNVSTLELGDSALYLCASSQIPDRSNEQYFGPGTRLTVT.

This clonotype was seen repeatedly, ten times or more. This rearrangement joins TRBV5-7 to TRBJ2-2, with D tentatively TRBD1 (6 bases). TRBV5-7 is reported as an ORF; its role is uncertain. V lost 3 bases and J lost 6, with 18 bases in between. The CDR3 spans 16 residues. The CDR3 here is CASSSTGSFWAGELFF. DNA of the CDR3: TGTGCCAGCAGCTCGACAGGTTCCTTTTGGGCCGGGGAGCTGTTTTTT.